The sequence of this TCR beta chain was determined in a study of human thymus T cells. Profiling relied on immunoSEQ multiplex PCR, and the TCRdb table lists in-frame clones only, not all of them. The table includes tens of thousands of clones, more than 85% detected once. Overall study results and limits: An apparent bias in V and J gene usage was seen in thymic and blood repertoires.

Only four of the eight donors provided a 0.5-1 mL blood sample. All available leukocytes, rather than a set cell count, yielded the blood DNA. V was clipped by 0 bases and J by 11 bases, with 8 bases between them. The CDR3 extends over 11 amino acids. Germline loops: CDR1 DFQATT, CDR2 SNEGSKA (reference sequence). Points on this clone: What it recognizes is unknown.

The rearrangement links TRBV20-1 to TRBJ2-1, with D tentatively TRBD1 (6 bases). Sample: blood. The TCR was taken from a girl in the first two years of life with a congenital heart defect but otherwise immunologically healthy. CDR3 bases: TGCAGTGCTAGAGAACAGGGAAAGCAGTTCTTC. This translates into CSAREQGKQFF.